This T cell receptor (beta chain) is from a study of CD8 T cells in ankylosing spondylitis. Whole-study results and caveats: With a CD8+ phenotype, disease-linked clones were relatively rare in peripheral blood. Seemingly characteristic of ankylosing spondylitis blood was a TCR beta motif consisting of about 8 highly homologous variants. Disease-linked clones reportedly concentrated significantly in matched ankylosing spondylitis synovial fluid.

By quantitative 5'-RACE with molecular barcodes, the TCR beta libraries were made. In TCRdb, the 5' RACE reads were re-called with MiXCR into one record per CDR3 protein. The sample shows 200,000 to 300,000 distinct CDR3 sequences, under 12% of them seen only once. This clonotype has a count of ten or more. The antigen is undetermined. The receptor was derived from a male donor with ankylosing spondylitis or in good health (not recorded which). The sequencing sample was made of blood, either unsorted or a sorted T cell fraction (not recorded which).

CDR3 in amino acids: CASSWGVDTEAFF. The CDR3 bases are TGTGCCAGCAGTTGGGGGGTGGACACTGAAGCTTTCTTT. The rearrangement uses TRBV5-6 and TRBJ1-1; D might be TRBD1 (5 bases). Germline lookup yields CDR1 SGHDT and CDR2 YYEEEE. This CDR3 contains 13 residues. Trimming took 5 bases from V and 3 from J, leaving 11 bases between them.